This TCR beta chain was captured by sequencing in a study of control samples from healthy donors and cancer patients. Germline trimming cut 4 bases from V and 2 bases from J; bases unmatched to any gene: 2. CDR3 length: 13 residues. Germline V gene data show CDR1 as SGHRS and CDR2 as YFSETQ. Data came from immunoSEQ multiplex PCR; TCRdb stores just in-frame clones and leaves some out. The sample records 70,000 to 75,000 clones, about 88% being singletons. The sequence came from a woman in her 50s in good health. Source material: blood. The rearrangement uses TRBV5-1 and TRBJ2-5; 7 bases match TRBD1. The CDR3: CASSPGQQETQYF. The DNA for the CDR3 is TGCGCCAGCAGCCCGGGACAGCAAGAGACCCAGTACTTC.